This T cell receptor beta chain came from a study of cytomegalovirus exposure and HLA in healthy donors. General study results and limits: Most observed TCR sequences were rare, whereas some public TCRs were detected in many donors.

Details on this clone: Its specificity is unknown.

V shed 6 bases and J shed 4 bases, with 15 bases lying between them. The CDR3 has 13 amino acids. CDR1 SQVTM and CDR2 ANQGSEA come from the germline V gene. TCRdb's table, derived via immunoSEQ multiplex PCR, lists solely in-frame clones and lacks some. Of around 55,000 clones in the sample, 90% are singletons; the top ten hold over 3%. The specimen sequenced was PBMCs. This clonotype originated in a man younger than 35 in good health and CMV-seronegative. The chain couples TRBV29-1 to TRBJ2-5; D is possibly TRBD2 (6 bases). As DNA, the CDR3 is TGCAGCGTCGCGGGGCCTTCACGAGAGACCCAGTACTTC. The encoded protein is CSVAGPSRETQYF. Complete variable domain (other parts from reference TRBV29-1 and TRBJ2-5): SAVISQKPSRDICQRGTSLTIQCQVDSQVTMMFWYRQQPGQSLTLIATANQGSEATYESGFVIDKFPISRPNLTFSTLTVSNMSPEDSSIYLCSVAGPSRETQYFGPGTRLLVL.